What follows is one T cell receptor beta chain and its context. Antigen unknown. This sample stems from a study of CXCR3-negative and CXCR3-positive naive CD8 T cells. Study at large: Every library held about 1.5 +/- 0.3 million TRB reads, and the total came to around 150 million.

Study observations and caveats: Similarly elevated diversity marked both naive subsets, with memory CD8+ cells showing far lower diversity. Similar TRBV-TRBJ usage characterized naive CXCR3-negative and CXCR3-positive cells; memory cells differed.

Naive CD8+ T cells were CD45RO-CCR7+CD27+CD95-. Libraries of TRB cDNA were made by 5' RACE and carried UMIs. Following a re-call of the 5' RACE reads, TCRdb has one entry per CDR3 protein and lacks DNA. The sample data list around 56,000 distinct CDR3 sequences. The CDR3 runs to 15 residues. The V gene is TRBV12-3 or TRBV12-4, the J gene TRBJ2-3; without DNA, the TCRdb call of TRBD1 cannot be checked. This TCR was sampled from a human donor in good health. Some clones in this sample may be carry-over from other donors' samples. The sample taken for sequencing was naive CXCR3- CD8+ T cells from blood. Documented subset: CD45RO-CCR7+CD27+CD95- naive CD8+ T cells lacking CXCR3 (TNR3-). The CDR3 reads CASSVPGQPTDTQYF.